This is a list of T cell receptor beta chains from one sample in a study of control samples from healthy donors and cancer patients. The repertoire was sequenced with immunoSEQ multiplex PCR; TCRdb's copy has only in-frame clones and lacks some. The sample comprises 90,000 or so clones, approximately 84% of which are singletons, and under 40% rests with the top ten. The sequenced sample was PBMCs. The receptor set was obtained from a man between 65 and 79 years old with lung cancer. CDR3s include the opening cysteine and the closing phenylalanine or tryptophan. The order of the fields is D gene, J gene, V gene, clone size, CDR3 protein, CDR3 DNA. A D gene is named only where the DNA matches it firmly. Where a row states a size, it is once, few, many or the class of an expanded clone; other rows omit it.

TRBD1 | TRBJ2-7 | TRBV5-4 | . | CASSLTGNSYEQYF | TGTGCCAGCAGTCTGACAGGGAACTCCTACGAGCAGTACTTC
. | TRBJ2-2 | TRBV7-3 | . | CASSLMGDGGELFF | TGTGCCAGCAGCTTAATGGGGGACGGCGGGGAGCTGTTTTTT
. | TRBJ2-1 | TRBV12-5 | . | CASGLARHNEQFF | TGTGCTAGTGGTCTCGCGCGGCACAATGAGCAGTTCTTC
TRBD1 | TRBJ2-5 | TRBV5-6 | . | CASSLARTGQETQYF | TGTGCCAGCAGCTTGGCTAGGACAGGTCAAGAGACCCAGTACTTC
TRBD1 | TRBJ2-2 | TRBV7-2 | . | CASSLDRATGELFF | TGTGCCAGCAGCCTAGACAGGGCCACCGGGGAGCTGTTTTTT
TRBD1 | TRBJ1-3 | TRBV7-3 | . | CASSLGTGAGNTIYF | TGTGCCAGCAGCTTAGGGACAGGGGCTGGAAACACCATATATTTT
TRBD1 | TRBJ2-5 | TRBV19 | . | CASSIQKTGKETQYF | TGTGCCAGTAGTATCCAGAAGACAGGGAAAGAGACCCAGTACTTC
TRBD2 | TRBJ2-3 | TRBV6-1 | . | CASSEAWGGVADTQYF | TGTGCCAGCAGTGAAGCTTGGGGGGGGGTGGCAGATACGCAGTATTTT
TRBD2 | TRBJ2-3 | TRBV29-1 | . | CSVQGGGAADTQYF | TGCAGCGTACAGGGCGGGGGGGCCGCAGATACGCAGTATTTT
TRBD1 | TRBJ1-2 | TRBV19 | . | CASSMTGTSYTF | TGTGCCAGTAGTATGACAGGGACTAGCTACACCTTC
. | TRBJ2-7 | TRBV18 | . | CASSPLAAYEQYF | TGTGCCAGCTCACCACTGGCAGCCTACGAGCAGTACTTC
. | TRBJ1-6 | TRBV7-8 | . | CASSPRMTRTLHF | TGTGCCAGCAGCCCGAGAATGACCCGGACCCTCCACTTT
. | TRBJ2-1 | TRBV14 | . | CASSLEHEQFF | TGTGCCAGCAGCTTGGAGCATGAGCAGTTCTTC
. | TRBJ1-1 | TRBV2 | . | CASSFEVNTEAFF | TGTGCCAGCAGTTTTGAAGTGAACACTGAAGCTTTCTTT
. | TRBJ2-4 | TRBV2 | many | CASRADSQGIQYF | TGTGCCAGCAGGGCAGACAGTCAAGGCATTCAGTACTTC
TRBD1 | TRBJ2-1 | TRBV19 | . | CASSKRHPRTGLTLSSYNEQFF | TGTGCCAGTAGTAAACGCCACCCCCGGACAGGACTTACCTTGAGCTCCTACAATGAGCAGTTCTTC
. | TRBJ2-4 | TRBV27 | . | CASSRSPGGVAKNIQYF | TGTGCCAGCAGTCGCTCCCCGGGTGGGGTAGCCAAAAACATTCAGTACTTC
. | TRBJ1-5 | TRBV21-1 | . | CASSKKGTGECQPQHF | TGTGCCAGCAGCAAGAAAGGGACAGGGGAGTGTCAGCCCCAGCATTTT
TRBD1 | TRBJ1-4 | TRBV6-5 | . | CASSYGDRGEKLFF | TGTGCCAGCAGTTACGGGGACAGGGGCGAAAAACTGTTTTTT
. | TRBJ1-5 | TRBV3-1/TRBV3-2 | . | CASSPSPSLLSTARQHF | TGTGCCAGCAGCCCGAGTCCCTCCCTCCTCTCGACAGCACGGCAGCATTTT
. | TRBJ1-5 | TRBV5-1 | . | CASSRLGGEAQPQHF | TGCGCCAGCAGCCGCTTGGGGGGGGAGGCTCAGCCCCAGCATTTT
TRBD1 | TRBJ2-1 | TRBV24-1 | . | CATSEWTGGTNEQFF | TGTGCCACCAGTGAGTGGACAGGGGGCACAAATGAGCAGTTCTTC
. | TRBJ1-3 | TRBV29-1 | . | CSVEARGNSGNTIYF | TGCAGCGTTGAAGCGCGGGGGAACTCTGGAAACACCATATATTTT
TRBD2 | TRBJ2-7 | TRBV6-5 | once | CASTPGTSGAYEQYF | TGTGCCAGCACCCCAGGGACTAGCGGGGCCTACGAGCAGTACTTC
. | TRBJ1-1 | TRBV9 | . | CASSVAPQGGLMNTEAFF | TGTGCCAGCAGCGTAGCTCCGCAGGGTGGCCTTATGAACACTGAAGCTTTCTTT
. | TRBJ1-2 | TRBV5-3 | . | CARSPARHLGGYTF | TGTGCCAGAAGCCCCGCACGCCATCTAGGTGGCTACACCTTC
. | TRBJ2-2 | TRBV30 | . | CAWSLLRGFGGELFF | TGTGCCTGGAGTTTACTCAGGGGTTTTGGCGGGGAGCTGTTTTTT
TRBD2 | TRBJ2-2 | TRBV5-1 | . | CASSLASGAANTGELFF | TGCGCCAGCAGCTTGGCTAGCGGGGCAGCGAACACCGGGGAGCTGTTTTTT